Each of the 28 T cell receptor beta chains below was sequenced from the same sample in a study of blood T cell repertoires in COVID-19. Assay used: immunoSEQ multiplex PCR; TCRdb lists only in-frame clones, some missing. The sample has about 200,000 clones, 82% seen once. Sample: peripheral blood. These receptors originate from an older woman with COVID-19, enrolled during active disease.

The V gene is TRBV28, the J gene TRBJ1-4; no clear D gene. The V gene's germline CDR1 is MDHEN and CDR2 SYDVKM. The V gene lost 6 bases and the J gene lost 0 bases, with 14 bases spanning the gap. The CDR3 sequence is 16 residues long. Here the CDR3 reads CASSRPGGPTNEKLFF. CDR3 coding DNA: TGTGCCAGCAGCCGGCCGGGAGGGCCAACTAATGAAAAACTGTTTTTT.

This clone has more than one count but fewer than ten. The chain links TRBV7-9 to TRBJ2-5; maybe TRBD2 (6 bases). The germline V gene has CDR1 SEHNR and CDR2 FQNEAQ (reference sequence). There are 17 residues in the CDR3. The V gene lost 1 base and the J gene lost 5 bases, with 20 bases spanning the gap. The CDR3 DNA sequence: TGTGCCAGCAGCTTAGGATCACTAGGAGGGAGCGGCGAGACCCAGTACTTC. Translated, it gives CASSLGSLGGSGETQYF.

The J gene is TRBJ2-7, the V gene TRBV7-2, with 9 bases that match TRBD2. Germline CDR1 SGHTA, CDR2 FQGNSA. This CDR3 region has 17 residues. The ends lost 1 base at V and 6 bases at J; junction bases unmatched: 13. The CDR3 region is CASSLGGLAGPLGEQYF. DNA for the CDR3: TGTGCCAGCAGCTTAGGAGGTCTAGCGGGACCGCTCGGCGAGCAGTACTTC.

The sample holds a few counts of this clone. The J gene is TRBJ2-3, the V gene TRBV6-6; 8 bases fit TRBD2. CDR1 and CDR2 (germline): MNHNY, SVGAGI (reference sequence). V was clipped by 2 bases and J by 6 bases; unmatched bases: 7. The CDR3 is made up of 15 amino acids. CDR3 nucleotide sequence: TGTGCCAGCAGTTACCTGGCGGGGGGCTCGGATACGCAGTATTTT. Amino acids: CASSYLAGGSDTQYF.

This chain joins TRBV29-1 and TRBJ2-2, with 9 bases identical to TRBD1. Per germline, CDR1 SQVTM and CDR2 ANQGSEA. CDR3 length: 13 amino acids. V shed 4 bases and J 3 bases; nucleotides not matched to a gene: 0. The CDR3 here is CSVGQGDTGELFF. The DNA of the CDR3 is TGCAGCGTTGGACAGGGGGACACCGGGGAGCTGTTTTTT.

The genes are TRBV3-1 (or the pseudogene TRBV3-2) and TRBJ2-5; 7 bases line up with TRBD2. CDR3 length equals 18 residues. Germline values: CDR1 LGHDT, CDR2 YNNKEL (reference sequence). Unmatched junction bases numbered 16, after V lost 1 base and J lost 5 bases. This chain's CDR3 is CASSQAGTTINLTETQYF. The CDR3 DNA reads TGTGCCAGCAGCCAAGCTGGGACTACCATTAATCTAACGGAGACCCAGTACTTC.

The chain employs TRBV6-2 or TRBV6-3 and TRBJ1-1; no firm D call. V lost 6 bases to trimming and J lost 6 bases, with 11 bases between them. The germline V gene has CDR1 MNHEY and CDR2 SVGEGT. This CDR3 has 12 residues. CDR3 amino acids: CASSETSPEAFF. CDR3 bases: TGTGCCAGCAGCGAGACAAGTCCTGAAGCTTTCTTT.

The chain recombines TRBV28 with TRBJ2-7; a weak D match, TRBD1 (5 bases). The CDR3 contains 13 residues. V was shortened by 6 bases and J by 4 bases, with 13 bases between the two germline ends. In germline, CDR1 is MDHEN, CDR2 SYDVKM. CDR3 loop: CASRASGLYEQYF. The CDR3 bases are TGTGCCAGCAGGGCCTCAGGGTTGTACGAGCAGTACTTC.

This rearrangement joins TRBV18 to TRBJ2-1; D uncertain. Per the germline V gene, CDR1 is KGHSH and CDR2 is LQKENI. Trimming left V 3 bases short and J 3 bases short, with 9 bases between. The CDR3 is 14 residues long. The CDR3 DNA reads as TGTGCCAGCTCACCTAACTTTCACTACAATGAGCAGTTCTTC. It codes for CASSPNFHYNEQFF.

This CDR3 is CASSLSPRDNEQFF. The CDR3 coding sequence is TGTGCCAGCAGCCTTTCTCCCCGCGACAATGAGCAGTTCTTC. The gene calls are TRBV6-4 and TRBJ2-1; D is undetermined. V lost 6 bases to trimming and J lost 5 bases, with 14 bases between them. The germline V gene has CDR1 MRHNA and CDR2 SNTAGT. The CDR3 length is 14 residues.

In DNA, the CDR3 is TGTGCCACACGAGGCGGGAGTAGCACAGATACGCAGTATTTT. The encoded protein is CATRGGSSTDTQYF. The V gene is TRBV6-4, the J gene TRBJ2-3; 7 bases map to TRBD2. The germline V gene encodes CDR1 MRHNA and CDR2 SNTAGT. J gave up 0 bases and V 10 bases, and 7 bases lay outside the gene matches. The CDR3 covers 14 residues.

The chain couples TRBV11-2 to TRBJ1-6; D is uncertain. Per germline, CDR1 SGHAT and CDR2 FQNNGV. Trimming took off 5 bases at V and 6 bases at J, with 11 bases between the two ends. The length of the CDR3 is 14 residues. Written as DNA, the CDR3 is TGTGCCAGCAGCCTGGTTGAGGGTAATTCACCCCTCCACTTT. Translated: CASSLVEGNSPLHF.

This chain uses TRBV5-4 with TRBJ1-2; 11 bases align to TRBD1. The CDR3 extends over 14 amino acids. The V gene end was trimmed by 3 bases and the J gene end by 5 bases; junction bases not matched to a gene: 3. CDR1 is SGHNT, CDR2 YYREEE, per germline (reference sequence). CDR3 amino acids: CASSWGQGEYGYTF. The CDR3 coding sequence is TGTGCCAGCAGCTGGGGACAGGGGGAGTATGGCTACACCTTC.

V and J are TRBV9 and TRBJ2-1; D is perhaps TRBD2 (6 bases). This CDR3 is built from 11 residues. V was clipped by 4 bases and J by 10 bases, with 9 bases between them. Germline V gene sequence: CDR1 SGDLS, CDR2 YYNGEE. CDR3 region: CASSLRGEQFF. In nucleotides, the CDR3 is TGTGCCAGCAGCCTACGGGGGGAGCAGTTCTTC. Looking up the rest from reference TRBV9 and TRBJ2-1 gives the full variable domain: DSGVTQTPKHLITATGQRVTLRCSPRSGDLSVYWYQQSLDQGLQFLIQYYNGEERAKGNILERFSAQQFPDLHSELNLSSLELGDSALYFCASSLRGEQFFGPGTRLTVL.

V and J are TRBV19 and TRBJ2-2, with a tentative D call TRBD1 (5 bases). The ends were cut back, 3 bases at V and 0 bases at J, with 8 bases in the middle. The CDR3 covers 15 residues. Germline V lookup: CDR1 LNHDA, CDR2 SQIVND (reference sequence). CDR3 residues: CASSIQGTNTGELFF. For the CDR3, the DNA is TGTGCCAGTAGTATTCAGGGAACGAACACCGGGGAGCTGTTTTTT. Full variable domain (rest looked up from reference TRBV19 and TRBJ2-2): DGGITQSPKYLFRKEGQNVTLSCEQNLNHDAMYWYRQDPGQGLRLIYYSQIVNDFQKGDIAEGYSVSREKKESFPLTVTSAQKNPTAFYLCASSIQGTNTGELFFGEGSRLTVL.

Only a few counts were recorded for this clone. This chain uses TRBV24-1 with TRBJ1-4, with a possible D match to TRBD1 (6 bases). V was shortened by 7 bases and J by 8 bases, with 16 bases between the two germline ends. CDR3 length: 14 residues. Looked up from germline, CDR1 is KGHDR and CDR2 is SFDVKD. This CDR3 is CATSETGSGEKLFF. DNA of the CDR3: TGTGCCACCAGCGAAACAGGGTCGGGCGAAAAACTGTTTTTT.

This clone was counted between two and nine times. The chain carries TRBV28 and TRBJ1-2; maybe TRBD1 (5 bases). CDR1 MDHEN and CDR2 SYDVKM come from the germline V gene. Trimming cost V 6 bases and J 5 bases, with 19 bases left between them. The CDR3 has 15 amino acids. The CDR3 here is CASSPANAGRYGYTF. Written as DNA, the CDR3 is TGTGCCAGCAGCCCCGCAAATGCAGGGAGGTATGGCTACACCTTC.

The DNA for the CDR3 is TGCGCCCCGTGGAGGGGGGGGTTGAACACTGAAGCTTTCTTT. It yields the protein CAPWRGGLNTEAFF. J is TRBJ1-1 and V is TRBV4-1, with TRBD1 as a possible D gene (6 bases). The germline V gene encodes CDR1 MGHRA and CDR2 YSYEKL. The V gene lost 11 bases and the J gene lost 0 bases, with 16 bases spanning the gap. The CDR3 extends over 14 amino acids.

The rearrangement links TRBV28 to TRBJ2-3, with D maybe TRBD2 (5 bases). Germline values: CDR1 MDHEN, CDR2 SYDVKM. The CDR3 length is 15 residues. Between the trimmed V and J ends, which lost 2 bases and 0 bases, there was a span of 9 bases. The CDR3 region is CASSLGGLSTDTQYF. The CDR3 nucleotides read TGTGCCAGCAGTTTAGGCGGGCTTAGCACAGATACGCAGTATTTT.

J is TRBJ2-7 and V is TRBV28; 8 nucleotides line up with TRBD1. Germline V gene sequence: CDR1 MDHEN, CDR2 SYDVKM. The junction had 18 bases not matched to a gene; V was cut back by 5 bases and J by 12 bases. The CDR3 sequence is 15 residues long. The CDR3 sequence is CASSIEPGQVSFLYF. CDR3 bases: TGTGCCAGCAGTATTGAACCGGGACAGGTATCTTTTTTGTACTTC.

The chain uses TRBV6-2 or TRBV6-3 and TRBJ2-2; D possibly corresponds to TRBD1 (5 bases). Germline loops: CDR1 MNHEY, CDR2 SVGEGT. V lost 3 bases and J 3 bases, leaving 11 bases between the germline ends. The CDR3 extends over 15 amino acids. The CDR3, as DNA: TGTGCCAGCAGTTATCAGGGTGAGGACACCGGGGAGCTGTTTTTT. This translates into CASSYQGEDTGELFF.

V gene TRBV7-3 combines with J gene TRBJ2-6; the D gene is possibly TRBD2 (5 bases). CDR3 length: 14 amino acids. Between the trimmed V and J ends, which lost 4 bases and 3 bases, there was a span of 7 bases. Per germline, CDR1 SGHTA and CDR2 FQGTGA. CDR3 DNA: TGTGCCAGCAGCTCGGCGGGTGGGGCCAACGTCCTGACTTTC. Its protein product is CASSSAGGANVLTF.

This chain uses TRBV28 with TRBJ1-2; D gene ambiguous. V lost 5 bases and J lost 8, with 24 bases in between. The germline gives CDR1 MDHEN, CDR2 SYDVKM. CDR3 length: 16 residues. The CDR3 protein is CASSQVTGILFGGYTF. The CDR3 region has the DNA TGTGCCAGCAGTCAGGTAACCGGGATCCTTTTCGGCGGCTACACCTTC.

Here the CDR3 DNA reads TGTGCCAGCAGCCCCGACGGGGGGCGATTAGACTATGGCTACACCTTC. Translated, it gives CASSPDGGRLDYGYTF. The chain couples TRBV11-2 to TRBJ1-2, with D tentatively TRBD1 (6 bases). Germline CDR1 and CDR2: SGHAT and FQNNGV. The CDR3 length is 16 residues. V shed 5 bases and J shed 3 bases, with 19 bases lying between them.

The chain carries TRBV13 and TRBJ1-2, with D tentatively TRBD1 (6 bases). Per the germline V gene, CDR1 is PRHDT and CDR2 is FYEKMQ (reference sequence). The CDR3 spans 14 residues. V dropped 5 bases and J dropped 8 bases, with 18 bases sitting between them. CDR3: CASSLITGKRGYTF. Here the CDR3 DNA reads TGTGCCAGCAGCCTGATTACAGGGAAGCGGGGCTACACCTTC.

This sequence joins TRBV6-5 and TRBJ1-2, with TRBD1 matching 10 bases. This CDR3 is 15 amino acids long. The J segment lost 1 base and the V segment lost 7 bases, leaving 6 bases of the junction unmatched. Germline CDR1 MNHEY, CDR2 SVGAGI. This chain's CDR3 is CASTKTGGFNYGYTF. As DNA, the CDR3 is TGTGCCAGCACCAAGACAGGGGGCTTTAACTATGGCTACACCTTC.

The rearrangement uses TRBV4-3 and TRBJ2-7; possibly TRBD2 for D (6 bases). The CDR3 has 16 residues. Trimming took off 2 bases at V and 5 bases at J, with 19 bases between the two ends. The germline gives CDR1 LGHNA, CDR2 YSLEER. CDR3 coding DNA: TGCGCCAGCAGCCAATCACGAGGGGAGGCAACCCACGAGCAGTACTTC. It yields the protein CASSQSRGEATHEQYF.

The chain couples TRBV27 to TRBJ2-3; 9 bases are shared with TRBD2. This CDR3 is 18 amino acids long. Germline trimming cut 3 bases from V and 4 bases from J; bases unmatched to any gene: 14. Germline V CDR1 and CDR2: MNHEY, SMNVEV (reference sequence). The CDR3 here is CASSLRASGTVGADTQYF. CDR3 DNA sequence: TGTGCCAGCAGTTTGAGGGCTAGCGGGACCGTAGGGGCAGATACGCAGTATTTT.